The present T cell receptor (beta chain) was sequenced within a study of vaccination and CD4 T cells after COVID-19. Study outcomes and limitations: Median SARS-CoV-2-reactive clonotype numbers went up from approximately 21 to 38, but not significantly.

Per germline, CDR1 SGHTA and CDR2 FQGNSA. The CDR3 has 12 amino acids. Oncomine TCR Beta short-read sequencing was applied to DNA from cultured CD4+ T cells. TCRdb re-derived calls from the PCR reads in MiXCR, one entry per CDR3 protein. Of fewer than 25,000 distinct CDR3 sequences listed, around two fifths are singletons. In regard to this clonotype: Its antigen is unknown.

The treatment here: approximately nine-day PBMC culture with coronavirus spike peptide pools or control peptides (ViraFEST assay). Material: cultured CD4+ T cells from blood. The genes are TRBV7-2 and TRBJ1-5; D is unresolved. The receptor was derived from a human donor with COVID-19. The CDR3 coding sequence is TGTGCTGTCGGGCAGCCGAATCAGCCCCAGCATTTT. Translated, it gives CAVGQPNQPQHF.